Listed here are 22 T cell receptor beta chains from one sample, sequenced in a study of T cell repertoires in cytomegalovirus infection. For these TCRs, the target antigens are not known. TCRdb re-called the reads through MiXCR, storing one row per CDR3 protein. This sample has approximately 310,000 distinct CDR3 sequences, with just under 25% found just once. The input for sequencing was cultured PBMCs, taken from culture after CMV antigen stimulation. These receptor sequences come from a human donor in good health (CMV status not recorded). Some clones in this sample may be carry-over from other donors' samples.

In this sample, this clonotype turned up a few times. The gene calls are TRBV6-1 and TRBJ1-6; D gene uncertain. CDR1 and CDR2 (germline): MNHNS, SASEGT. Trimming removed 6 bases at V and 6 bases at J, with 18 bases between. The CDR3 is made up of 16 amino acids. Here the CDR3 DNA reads TGTGCCAGCAGCCAGACCCCGCCCACCATTAATTCACCCCTCCACTTT. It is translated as CASSQTPPTINSPLHF.

The CDR3 is CASSHRDRGRVYTEAFF. The CDR3 nucleotides are TGCGCCAGCAGCCACCGCGACAGGGGGCGGGTGTACACTGAAGCTTTCTTT. The chain combines TRBV4-1 with TRBJ1-1; 10 nucleotides align to TRBD1. The CDR3 is 17 amino acids. Germline CDR1 reads MGHRA; CDR2 reads YSYEKL. V dropped 3 bases and J dropped 3; count of bases not matched to a gene: 10.

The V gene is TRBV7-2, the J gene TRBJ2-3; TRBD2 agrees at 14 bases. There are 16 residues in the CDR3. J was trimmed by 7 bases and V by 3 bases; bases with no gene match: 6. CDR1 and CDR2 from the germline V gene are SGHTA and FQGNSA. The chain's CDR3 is CASSFGGTSGRNTQYF. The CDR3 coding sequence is TGTGCCAGCAGCTTCGGAGGGACTAGCGGGAGAAATACGCAGTATTTT.

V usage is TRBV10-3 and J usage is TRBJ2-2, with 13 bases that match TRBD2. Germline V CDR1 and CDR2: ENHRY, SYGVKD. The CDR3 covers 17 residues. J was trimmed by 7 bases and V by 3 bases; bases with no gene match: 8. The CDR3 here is CAISDPTSGRIGGELFF. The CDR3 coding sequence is TGTGCCATCAGTGACCCGACTAGCGGGAGGATCGGCGGGGAGCTGTTTTTT.

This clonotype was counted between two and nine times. The CDR3 region is CASSQETSLGQETQYF. The CDR3 nucleotides read TGTGCCAGCAGCCAAGAGACGTCCTTGGGCCAAGAGACCCAGTACTTC. The chain joins TRBV14 to TRBJ2-5; D not resolved. This CDR3 is built from 16 residues. Germline V lookup: CDR1 SGHDN, CDR2 FVKESK. V lost 0 bases to trimming and J lost 1 base, with 12 bases between them.

CDR3 region: CASRGLAGGNRETQYF. CDR3 sequence (DNA): TGTGCCAGCAGGGGACTAGCGGGAGGTAATAGAGAGACCCAGTACTTC. The chain combines TRBV6-5 with TRBJ2-5, with 15 positions matching TRBD2. Germline CDR1 is MNHEY and CDR2 is SVGAGI. V lost 6 bases to trimming and J lost 4 bases; unmatched junction nucleotides: 6. The CDR3 consists of 16 residues.

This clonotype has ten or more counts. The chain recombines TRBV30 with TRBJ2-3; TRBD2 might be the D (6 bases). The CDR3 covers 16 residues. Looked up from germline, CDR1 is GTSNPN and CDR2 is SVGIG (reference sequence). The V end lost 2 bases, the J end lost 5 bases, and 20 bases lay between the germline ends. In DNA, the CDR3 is TGTGCCTGGAGTCCTGGTTGGGCGGGACGTGGAGATACGCAGTATTTT. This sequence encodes CAWSPGWAGRGDTQYF.

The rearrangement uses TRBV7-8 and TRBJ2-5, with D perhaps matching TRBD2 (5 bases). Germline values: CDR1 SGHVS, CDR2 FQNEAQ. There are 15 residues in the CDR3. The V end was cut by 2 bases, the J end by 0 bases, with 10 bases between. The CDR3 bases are TGTGCCAGCAGCTTAAGTGCGGGTTACCAAGAGACCCAGTACTTC. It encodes CASSLSAGYQETQYF.

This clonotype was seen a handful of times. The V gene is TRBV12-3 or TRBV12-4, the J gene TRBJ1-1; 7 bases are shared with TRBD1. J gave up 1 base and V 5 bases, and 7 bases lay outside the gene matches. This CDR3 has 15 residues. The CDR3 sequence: CASSLRQGANTEAFF. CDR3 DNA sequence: TGTGCCAGCAGTCTCAGACAGGGAGCGAACACTGAAGCTTTCTTT.

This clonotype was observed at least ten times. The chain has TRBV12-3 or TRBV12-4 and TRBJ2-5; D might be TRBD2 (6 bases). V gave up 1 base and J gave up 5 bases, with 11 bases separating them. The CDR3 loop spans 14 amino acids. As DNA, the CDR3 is TGTGCCAGCAGTTTAGGTCCAGGAGGGGAGACCCAGTACTTC. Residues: CASSLGPGGETQYF.

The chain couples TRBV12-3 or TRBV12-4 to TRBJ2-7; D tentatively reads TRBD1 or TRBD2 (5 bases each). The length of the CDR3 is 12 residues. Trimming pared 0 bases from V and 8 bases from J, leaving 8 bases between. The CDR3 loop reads CASSLAPGQQYF. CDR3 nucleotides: TGTGCCAGCAGTTTAGCACCGGGACAGCAGTACTTC.

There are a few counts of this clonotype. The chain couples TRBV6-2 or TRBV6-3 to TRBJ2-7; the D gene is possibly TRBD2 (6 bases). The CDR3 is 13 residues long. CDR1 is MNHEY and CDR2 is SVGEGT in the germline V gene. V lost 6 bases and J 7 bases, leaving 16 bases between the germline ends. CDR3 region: CASRAGSPVEQYF. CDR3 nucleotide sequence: TGTGCCAGCAGGGCGGGGAGTCCTGTTGAGCAGTACTTC.

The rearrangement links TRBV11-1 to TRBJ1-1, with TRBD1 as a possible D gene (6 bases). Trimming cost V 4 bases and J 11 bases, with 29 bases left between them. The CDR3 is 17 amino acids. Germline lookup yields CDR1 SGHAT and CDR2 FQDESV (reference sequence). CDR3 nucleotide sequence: TGTGCCAGCAGCTCCCTGGACAGAAAGCTCGATGACAGCGGGGCTTTCTTT. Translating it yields CASSSLDRKLDDSGAFF.

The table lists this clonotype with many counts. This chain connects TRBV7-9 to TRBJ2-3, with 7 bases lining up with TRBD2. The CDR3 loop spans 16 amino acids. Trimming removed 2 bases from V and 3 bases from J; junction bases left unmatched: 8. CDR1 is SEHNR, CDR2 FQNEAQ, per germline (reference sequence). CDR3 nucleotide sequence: TGTGCCAGCAGCTTACGGCGGGAGTATATGACAGATACGCAGTATTTT. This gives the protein CASSLRREYMTDTQYF.

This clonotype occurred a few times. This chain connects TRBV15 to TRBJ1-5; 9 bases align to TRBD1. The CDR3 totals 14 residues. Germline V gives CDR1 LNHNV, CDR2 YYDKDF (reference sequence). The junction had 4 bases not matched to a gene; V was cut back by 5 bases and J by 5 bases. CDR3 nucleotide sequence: TGTGCCACCAGCCCGGGACAGGGTGATCAGCCCCAGCATTTT. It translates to CATSPGQGDQPQHF.

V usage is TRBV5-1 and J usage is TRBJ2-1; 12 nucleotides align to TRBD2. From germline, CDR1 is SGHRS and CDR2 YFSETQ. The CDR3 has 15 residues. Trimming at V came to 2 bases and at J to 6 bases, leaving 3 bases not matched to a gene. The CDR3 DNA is TGCGCCAGCAGCTTCAGGACTAGCGGGGCCAATGAGCAGTTCTTC. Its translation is CASSFRTSGANEQFF.

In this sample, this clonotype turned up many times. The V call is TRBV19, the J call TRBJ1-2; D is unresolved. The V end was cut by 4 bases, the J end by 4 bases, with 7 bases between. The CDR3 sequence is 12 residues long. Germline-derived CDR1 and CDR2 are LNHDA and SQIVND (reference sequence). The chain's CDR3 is CASSSSFYGYTF. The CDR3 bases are TGTGCCAGTAGTAGCTCCTTCTATGGCTACACCTTC.

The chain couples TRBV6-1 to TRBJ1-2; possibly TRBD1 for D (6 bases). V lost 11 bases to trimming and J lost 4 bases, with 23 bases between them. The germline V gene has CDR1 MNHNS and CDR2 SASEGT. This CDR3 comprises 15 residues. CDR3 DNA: TGTGCCCATTTATATCTTCGGGCAGGGGTCTATGGCTACACCTTC. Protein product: CAHLYLRAGVYGYTF.

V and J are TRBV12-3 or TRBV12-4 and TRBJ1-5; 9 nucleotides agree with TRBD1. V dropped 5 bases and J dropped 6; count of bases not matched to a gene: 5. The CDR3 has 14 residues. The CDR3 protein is CASSQYRGRQPQHF. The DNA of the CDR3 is TGTGCCAGCAGTCAATACAGGGGGCGTCAGCCCCAGCATTTT.

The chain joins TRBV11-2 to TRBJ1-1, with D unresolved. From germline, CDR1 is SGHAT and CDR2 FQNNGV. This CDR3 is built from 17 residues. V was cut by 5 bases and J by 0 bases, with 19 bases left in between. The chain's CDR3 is CASSPVPALEMNTEAFF. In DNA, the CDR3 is TGTGCCAGCAGCCCCGTCCCGGCCCTAGAAATGAACACTGAAGCTTTCTTT.

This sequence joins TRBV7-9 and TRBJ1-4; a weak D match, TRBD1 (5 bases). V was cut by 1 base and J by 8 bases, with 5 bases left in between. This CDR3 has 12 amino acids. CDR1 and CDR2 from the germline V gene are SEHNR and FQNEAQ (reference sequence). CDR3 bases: TGTGCCAGCAGCTTAGGGACAGAAAAACTGTTTTTT. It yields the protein CASSLGTEKLFF.

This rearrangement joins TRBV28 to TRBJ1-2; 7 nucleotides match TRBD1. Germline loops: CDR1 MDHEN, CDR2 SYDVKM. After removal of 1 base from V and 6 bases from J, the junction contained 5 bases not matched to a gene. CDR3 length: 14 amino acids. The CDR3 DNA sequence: TGTGCCAGCAGTTTATCCGGCAGGGGGAATGGCTACACCTTC. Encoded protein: CASSLSGRGNGYTF.